This T cell receptor (beta chain) was obtained from a study of human T cells and chemical hapten exposure. The wider study: While the approximately 23-week study was under way, patients received diphenylcyclopropenone on the scalp every week. The variation in per-sample TCR yields arose mainly from small differences in pooled library volumes. 0.01% DPC was applied to the upper back in patch tests, which were read at 6 days.

Time point reported: patch test 1, 2 weeks after DPC sensitization. Treatment: therapeutic diphenylcyclopropenone sensitization with weekly scalp DPC. TCRdb recomputed calls from the RACE reads with MiXCR, one row per CDR3 protein. The repertoire includes 370,000 or so distinct CDR3 sequences, about 4.8% of them detected once, and under 3% sits in the top ten. This clonotype has at least ten counts. The CDR3 runs to 14 residues. J lost 5 bases, V lost 11 bases, and 14 bases had no gene match. CDR1 MNHEY and CDR2 SVGAGI come from the germline V gene. The sequencing here drew on whole blood, taken in connection with sensitization to the hapten diphenylcyclopropenone (DPC). This clonotype originated in a woman aged 45-59 years with alopecia areata. Some clones in this sample may be carry-over from other donors' samples. The rearrangement joins TRBV6-5 to TRBJ1-1; 7 bases are a match to TRBD1. Here the CDR3 DNA reads TGTGCCGACCCGGGGAAGACAGGGCGGACTGAAGCTTTCTTT. It specifies CADPGKTGRTEAFF.